One and the same sample provided the 27 T cell receptor beta chains below, sequenced in a study of cytomegalovirus exposure and HLA in healthy donors. The PCR employed 60 Vbeta primers together with 13 Jbeta primers. The repertoire was sequenced with immunoSEQ multiplex PCR; TCRdb's copy has only in-frame clones and lacks some. Here the sample spans fewer than 90,000 clones, roughly 78% being singletons. The material sequenced was PBMCs. These TCRs come from a male donor in good health and CMV-seropositive.

The CDR3 spells CASSHEFNYGYTF. CDR3 nucleotide sequence: TGTGCCAGCAGCCACGAGTTTAACTATGGCTACACCTTC. The chain employs TRBV16 and TRBJ1-2, with D unresolved. V was shortened by 3 bases and J by 1 base, with 6 bases between the two germline ends. The CDR3 spans 13 residues. Germline CDR1 reads KGHSY; CDR2 reads FQNENV.

In this sample, this clone turned up a few times. V is TRBV10-3 and J is TRBJ2-2, with TRBD1 matching over 10 bases. The germline V gene has CDR1 ENHRY and CDR2 SYGVKD. The CDR3 is 14 residues long. The V gene end was trimmed by 6 bases and the J gene end by 4 bases; junction bases not matched to a gene: 2. CDR3 coding DNA: TGTGCCATCAGCCGGGACAGGGGCACCGGGGAGCTGTTTTTT. The encoded protein is CAISRDRGTGELFF.

For this clone: The conserved phenylalanine or tryptophan normally closing the CDR3 is absent here, so this likely arose from a read error. The limits of the CDR3 on the DNA are not certain, so only TCRdb's listed CDR3 is given. The chain's CDR3 is CASSLDSSGRSGV. The chain links TRBV7-9 to TRBJ2-3; the listed D gene, TRBD2, was not tested against the DNA. The CDR3 sequence runs 13 residues, both termini included. CDR1 is SEHNR and CDR2 is FQNEAQ in the germline V gene (reference sequence).

The chain couples TRBV10-3 to TRBJ1-2, with D unclear. Trimming stripped 3 bases from V and 3 bases from J, with 11 bases between. CDR1 ENHRY and CDR2 SYGVKD come from the germline V gene. CDR3 length: 14 residues. CDR3 DNA sequence: TGTGCCATCAGTGACCTTGGCACCCACTATGGCTACACCTTC. Protein product: CAISDLGTHYGYTF.

The rearrangement links TRBV6-4 to TRBJ2-1, with 12 bases lining up with TRBD2. The CDR3 consists of 16 residues. Germline assignment: CDR1 MRHNA and CDR2 SNTAGT. V shed 3 bases and J 7 bases; nucleotides not matched to a gene: 7. The CDR3 loop reads CASSDAATSGSNEQFF. Here the CDR3 DNA reads TGTGCCAGCAGTGATGCTGCGACTAGCGGGAGTAATGAGCAGTTCTTC.

This clone was detected only a few times. The rearrangement uses TRBV19 and TRBJ1-4; D remains ambiguous. This CDR3 is built from 14 residues. The V and J ends lost 3 bases and 5 bases respectively, with 10 bases between them. The germline CDR1 and CDR2 sequences are LNHDA and SQIVND (reference sequence). In DNA, the CDR3 is TGTGCCAGTAGTATTCGGGAGAGAAATGAAAAACTGTTTTTT. Translating it yields CASSIRERNEKLFF.

This chain joins TRBV6-6 and TRBJ2-1; 7 bases match TRBD2. Germline CDR1 is MNHNY and CDR2 is SVGAGI (reference sequence). The CDR3 totals 15 residues. V lost 2 bases to trimming and J lost 5 bases; unmatched junction nucleotides: 6. In DNA form, the CDR3 reads TGTGCCAGCAGTTACCTTGAGCGGGGAAACAATGAGCAGTTCTTC. It translates to CASSYLERGNNEQFF.

This clone was seen once. The chain recombines TRBV10-3 with TRBJ1-1; D is perhaps TRBD1 (6 bases). Germline V gene data show CDR1 as ENHRY and CDR2 as SYGVKD. CDR3 length: 15 residues. V was cut by 7 bases and J by 2 bases, with 17 bases left in between. The CDR3 is CAIKGVPGSNTEAFF. CDR3 bases: TGTGCCATCAAGGGGGTCCCGGGAAGTAACACTGAAGCTTTCTTT.

The V and J genes are TRBV28 and TRBJ1-5; D gene unclear. The CDR3 length is 14 residues. Germline V gene data show CDR1 as MDHEN and CDR2 as SYDVKM. V was clipped by 5 bases and J by 3 bases, with 11 bases between them. DNA for the CDR3: TGTGCCAGCAGTAGTCACGGGAACAATCAGCCCCAGCATTTT. This translates into CASSSHGNNQPQHF.

The rearrangement uses TRBV19 and TRBJ2-5; D gene unclear. The CDR3 runs 13 residues. V lost 2 bases, J lost 2 bases, and 6 bases lay in between. Per germline, CDR1 LNHDA and CDR2 SQIVND (reference sequence). CDR3 residues: CASSILLQETQYF. The CDR3 nucleotides are TGTGCCAGTAGTATACTCCTACAAGAGACCCAGTACTTC.

The V call is TRBV25-1, the J call TRBJ2-3; 7 nucleotides agree with TRBD2. Germline CDR1 reads MGHDK; CDR2 reads SYGVNS. The ends lost 5 bases at V and 7 bases at J; junction bases unmatched: 12. The CDR3 has 15 amino acids. In DNA, the CDR3 is TGTGCCAGCAGTCACGGGGCGGGAGTGTTATATACGCAGTATTTT. Protein: CASSHGAGVLYTQYF. Filled out from reference TRBV25-1 and TRBJ2-3, the complete variable domain reads EADIYQTPRYLVIGTGKKITLECSQTMGHDKMYWYQQDPGMELHLIHYSYGVNSTEKGDLSSESTVSRIRTEHFPLTLESARPSHTSQYLCASSHGAGVLYTQYFGPGTRLTVL.

This chain connects TRBV9 to TRBJ2-7; D possibly corresponds to TRBD1 (6 bases). Germline assignment: CDR1 SGDLS and CDR2 YYNGEE. CDR3 length: 14 amino acids. Deletions cut 0 bases from V and 2 bases from J, with 9 bases between. CDR3 nucleotide sequence: TGTGCCAGCAGCGTAGCGGGACAACCCTACGAGCAGTACTTC. It translates to CASSVAGQPYEQYF.

J is TRBJ2-7 and V is TRBV4-3; TRBD1 aligns across 7 bases. Germline V gene lookup returns CDR1 LGHNA and CDR2 YSLEER. CDR3 length: 16 amino acids. V was clipped by 0 bases and J by 3 bases; unmatched bases: 8. The CDR3 is CASSQDWDRPFYEQYF. CDR3 bases: TGCGCCAGCAGCCAAGATTGGGACAGACCCTTCTACGAGCAGTACTTC.

This clone was observed a single time. This chain links TRBV19 with TRBJ2-7; no clear D. V was shortened by 4 bases and J by 5 bases, with 15 bases between the two germline ends. This CDR3 comprises 14 residues. The germline CDR1 and CDR2 sequences are LNHDA and SQIVND (reference sequence). The CDR3 coding sequence is TGTGCCAGTAGTAGAGGTCTGACCGGAGACGAGCAGTACTTC. This encodes CASSRGLTGDEQYF.

J is TRBJ2-1 and V is TRBV28; D unresolved. Between the trimmed V and J ends, which lost 10 bases and 10 bases, there was a span of 17 bases. Germline V gene data show CDR1 as MDHEN and CDR2 as SYDVKM. The CDR3 length is 12 residues. CDR3 amino acids: CANSREVGEQFF. For the CDR3, the DNA is TGTGCCAATTCCCGAGAGGTTGGCGAGCAGTTCTTC.

V gene TRBV28 combines with J gene TRBJ2-7, with D unresolved. CDR3 size: 11 residues. V was shortened by 6 bases and J by 4 bases, with 7 bases between the two germline ends. Germline CDR1 and CDR2: MDHEN and SYDVKM. The CDR3 region has the DNA TGTGCCAGCAGGCGTTGGTACGAGCAGTACTTC. It translates to CASRRWYEQYF.

Written as DNA, the CDR3 is TGTGCCAGCAGTCAAGACAGGGGCAAAAACATTCAGTACTTC. It translates to CASSQDRGKNIQYF. The chain employs TRBV27 and TRBJ2-4; 8 nucleotides line up with TRBD1. This CDR3 is 14 amino acids long. With 5 bases clipped from V and 3 bases from J, the junction kept 3 bases outside the gene matches. Germline V gives CDR1 MNHEY, CDR2 SMNVEV (reference sequence).

J is TRBJ2-7 and V is TRBV27; D is possibly TRBD2 (6 bases). There are 14 residues in the CDR3. Germline V gives CDR1 MNHEY, CDR2 SMNVEV (reference sequence). The V end lost 6 bases, the J end lost 2 bases, and 14 bases lay between the germline ends. CDR3 sequence reads: CASRPAGIPYEQYF. The CDR3 region has the DNA TGTGCCAGCAGACCCGCGGGAATACCCTACGAGCAGTACTTC.

The chain links TRBV7-3 to TRBJ2-2; D not resolved. V lost 5 bases and J 4 bases, leaving 11 bases between the germline ends. The V gene's germline CDR1 is SGHTA and CDR2 FQGTGA. The CDR3 sequence is 14 residues long. The CDR3 region is CASSPNQVTGELFF. The DNA for the CDR3 is TGTGCCAGCAGCCCGAACCAGGTCACCGGGGAGCTGTTTTTT.

The genes are TRBV19 and TRBJ2-3, with D possibly TRBD2 on 7 matching bases. This CDR3 is built from 15 residues. The V and J ends lost 3 bases and 2 bases respectively, with 12 bases between them. The germline CDR1 and CDR2 sequences are LNHDA and SQIVND (reference sequence). CDR3 amino acids: CASSMGGLNTDTQYF. Written as DNA, the CDR3 is TGTGCCAGTAGTATGGGGGGGCTGAACACAGATACGCAGTATTTT.

This clone has only one observation. The CDR3: CASGGQSYEQYF. As DNA, the CDR3 is TGTGCCAGCGGTGGTCAGTCCTACGAGCAGTACTTC. V gene TRBV2 combines with J gene TRBJ2-7; no clear D gene. From germline, CDR1 is SNHLY and CDR2 FYNNEI. CDR3 size: 12 residues. Trimming removed 8 bases at V and 1 base at J, with 9 bases between.

The chain is built from TRBV28 and TRBJ1-1; weak D call: TRBD1 (6 bases). The V end lost 8 bases, the J end lost 0 bases, and 13 bases lay between the germline ends. CDR1 MDHEN and CDR2 SYDVKM come from the germline V gene. The CDR3 runs 14 residues. The CDR3 sequence is CASSRGPMNTEAFF. CDR3 nucleotide sequence: TGTGCCAGCTCCAGGGGACCGATGAACACTGAAGCTTTCTTT. The full variable domain, in which reference TRBV28 and TRBJ1-1 provide the parts outside the CDR3, is DVKVTQSSRYLVKRTGEKVFLECVQDMDHENMFWYRQDPGLGLRLIYFSYDVKMKEKGDIPEGYSVSREKKERFSLILESASTNQTSMYLCASSRGPMNTEAFFGQGTRLTVV.

The chain is built from TRBV2 and TRBJ2-1; perhaps TRBD1 as D (6 bases). The CDR3 is 13 residues long. The germline CDR1 and CDR2 sequences are SNHLY and FYNNEI. V shed 6 bases and J shed 6 bases, with 12 bases lying between them. As DNA, the CDR3 is TGTGCCAGCAGCGCATCAGGGGCCAATGAGCAGTTCTTC. Its protein product is CASSASGANEQFF.

Concerning this clone itself: The sample holds other DNA sequences that translate to the same CDR3. The V call is TRBV28, the J call TRBJ1-2; perhaps TRBD1 as D (6 bases). V dropped 7 bases and J dropped 4 bases, with 10 bases sitting between them. This CDR3 comprises 12 residues. Per the germline V gene, CDR1 is MDHEN and CDR2 is SYDVKM. The CDR3 loop reads CASKDRRYGYTF. In DNA, the CDR3 is TGTGCCAGCAAGGACAGACGCTATGGCTACACCTTC.

This clone was seen once. The genes are TRBV11-1 and TRBJ2-1, with 9 positions matching TRBD1. The junction had 4 bases not matched to a gene; V was cut back by 0 bases and J by 1 base. The CDR3 runs 17 residues. The germline gives CDR1 SGHAT, CDR2 FQDESV (reference sequence). CDR3 sequence reads: CASSLAVDRGSYNEQFF. CDR3 bases: TGTGCCAGCAGCTTAGCTGTTGACAGGGGGTCCTACAATGAGCAGTTCTTC.

CDR3: CASSPGLAGDEQFF. CDR3 bases: TGTGCCAGCTCTCCCGGACTAGCGGGAGATGAGCAGTTCTTC. The J gene is TRBJ2-1, the V gene TRBV18; TRBD2 aligns across 13 bases. This CDR3 spans 14 amino acids. CDR1 is KGHSH and CDR2 is LQKENI in the germline V gene. The V segment lost 6 bases and the J segment 8 bases; nucleotides outside the gene matches: 4.

The chain joins TRBV27 to TRBJ1-1; TRBD1 might be the D (5 bases). Germline CDR1 is MNHEY and CDR2 is SMNVEV (reference sequence). Trimming took 5 bases from V and 5 from J, leaving 15 bases between them. The CDR3 runs 14 residues. The CDR3 region has the DNA TGTGCCAGCAGTCCCCTTGGGGGGTGGACTGAAGCTTTCTTT. Amino acid sequence: CASSPLGGWTEAFF.